Sequencing of this T cell receptor beta chain was carried out in a study of T-cell reconstitution after alpha-beta-depleted transplantation in children. As for this clonotype: A much larger clone lies one base from this, so it may be a read error.

The germline V gene encodes CDR1 LGHNA and CDR2 YNFKEQ. The CDR3 runs to 18 residues. Molecular barcoding with unique molecular identifiers was used for the TCRbeta library. Via MiXCR, TCRdb re-called the PCR reads, giving one row per CDR3 protein. Found here are some 200,000 distinct CDR3 sequences, 9.7% of them singletons; the top ten hold approximately 5%. The receptor's source is a human donor who donated a stem cell graft to a child with SCID. The chain recombines TRBV4-2 with TRBJ1-2; TRBD1 agrees at 7 bases. The sequencing used PBMCs from the stem cell graft donor, collected from the stem cell graft. The CDR3 nucleotides read TGTGCCAGCAGCCAAGATCAACCAGGGGGTGTTGATGCCTATGGCTACCCCTTC. Its translation is CASSQDQPGGVDAYGYPF.